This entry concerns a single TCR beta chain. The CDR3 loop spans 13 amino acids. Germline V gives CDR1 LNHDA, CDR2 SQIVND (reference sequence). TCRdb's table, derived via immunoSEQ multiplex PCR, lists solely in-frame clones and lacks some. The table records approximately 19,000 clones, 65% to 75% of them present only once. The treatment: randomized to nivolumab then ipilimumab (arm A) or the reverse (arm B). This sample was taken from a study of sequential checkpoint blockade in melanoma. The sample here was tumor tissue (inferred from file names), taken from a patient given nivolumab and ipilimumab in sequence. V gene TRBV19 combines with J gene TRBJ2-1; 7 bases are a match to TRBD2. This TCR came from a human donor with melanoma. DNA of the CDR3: TGTGCAACCCGGGGGGATTCCTACAATGAGCAGTTCTTC. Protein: CATRGDSYNEQFF.